The 20 T cell receptor beta chains listed next were all sequenced from one sample in a study of a mutant IDH1 vaccine in newly diagnosed glioma. The data were produced by immunoSEQ multiplex PCR, yet TCRdb's version contains in-frame clones alone and is incomplete. The sample shows some 29,000 clones, under 80% of them seen only once. The time point is: week 35, safety follow-up. Vaccination used 300 ug of mutant IDH1 20-mer peptide per dose, with topical imiquimod. Antigen specificity for these receptors is unknown. The starting material was PBMCs, obtained from a glioma patient whose treatment included an IDH1 peptide vaccine. The receptors come from a man aged 45-60 years with glioma.

This rearrangement joins TRBV5-6 to TRBJ2-4, with D tentatively TRBD1 or TRBD2 (5 bases each). V gave up 3 bases and J gave up 4 bases, with 11 bases separating them. This CDR3 contains 14 residues. Germline loops: CDR1 SGHDT, CDR2 YYEEEE. The CDR3 coding sequence is TGTGCCAGCAGCTCCGAAGGGACGAAAAACATTCAGTACTTC. Protein product: CASSSEGTKNIQYF.

Here the CDR3 DNA reads TGTGCCAGCAGCTTAGTAACTAGCGGGTCCTACGAGCAGTACTTC. Its translation is CASSLVTSGSYEQYF. The V and J genes are TRBV7-2 and TRBJ2-7; 9 positions agree with TRBD2. Germline V gives CDR1 SGHTA, CDR2 FQGNSA. J was trimmed by 1 base and V by 1 base; bases with no gene match: 2. The CDR3 has 15 residues.

This chain joins TRBV30 and TRBJ2-7; D uncertain. The CDR3 is 14 amino acids. The V gene's germline CDR1 is GTSNPN and CDR2 SVGIG (reference sequence). The V gene lost 1 base and the J gene lost 0 bases, with 10 bases spanning the gap. Here the CDR3 DNA reads TGTGCCTGGAGTGCCACAGAGTTCTCCTACGAGCAGTACTTC. It is translated as CAWSATEFSYEQYF.

DNA of the CDR3: TGTGCCAGTAACCTTGGGGGACAGGGCGGAAAACTGTTTTTT. Translating it yields CASNLGGQGGKLFF. The genes are TRBV19 and TRBJ1-4; 9 nucleotides align to TRBD1. The CDR3 covers 14 residues. Trimming took 7 bases from V and 10 from J; bases not matched to a gene: 10. CDR1 is LNHDA and CDR2 is SQIVND in the germline V gene (reference sequence).

The rearrangement uses TRBV19 and TRBJ2-2; no firm D call. Germline V gives CDR1 LNHDA, CDR2 SQIVND (reference sequence). Trimming took off 3 bases at V and 0 bases at J, with 5 bases between the two ends. CDR3 length: 14 amino acids. CDR3 coding DNA: TGTGCCAGTAGTATGGGGTCGAACACCGGGGAGCTGTTTTTT. It yields the protein CASSMGSNTGELFF.

This chain links TRBV5-1 with TRBJ1-1, with a possible D match to TRBD1 (6 bases). CDR1 is SGHRS and CDR2 is YFSETQ in the germline V gene. V lost 4 bases and J 0 bases, leaving 10 bases between the germline ends. The CDR3 sequence is 14 residues long. This chain's CDR3 is CASSQGHMNTEAFF. The CDR3 DNA follows: TGCGCCAGCAGCCAGGGACACATGAACACTGAAGCTTTCTTT.

In its sample, this clone was seen once. The chain couples TRBV7-9 to TRBJ2-5; a weak D match, TRBD1 (5 bases). The CDR3 sequence is 13 residues long. V lost 6 bases, J lost 4 bases, and 12 bases lay in between. Germline CDR1 reads SEHNR; CDR2 reads FQNEAQ (reference sequence). The CDR3 here is CASSYAGRETQYF. CDR3 DNA: TGTGCCAGCAGTTATGCAGGGCGAGAGACCCAGTACTTC.

The rearrangement links TRBV2 to TRBJ1-3; D call uncertain. The CDR3 runs 14 residues. Deletions cut 4 bases from V and 0 bases from J, with 7 bases between. Germline CDR1 reads SNHLY; CDR2 reads FYNNEI. The CDR3 DNA reads as TGTGCCAGCAGTGCTGGTTTCTCTGGAAACACCATATATTTT. Translated: CASSAGFSGNTIYF.

The chain has TRBV2 and TRBJ1-4, with 9 bases identical to TRBD1. Trimming removed 6 bases from V and 0 bases from J; junction bases left unmatched: 5. The CDR3 has 16 amino acids. Germline CDR1 is SNHLY and CDR2 is FYNNEI. The CDR3 region has the DNA TGTGCCAGCAGCCGTACAGGGGGCACAACTAATGAAAAACTGTTTTTT. It codes for CASSRTGGTTNEKLFF.

This clone was counted between two and nine times. The chain employs TRBV7-9 and TRBJ1-4; D is uncertain. Germline CDR1 reads SEHNR; CDR2 reads FQNEAQ (reference sequence). V was trimmed by 0 bases and J by 7 bases, leaving 6 bases between them. The CDR3 consists of 13 residues. CDR3 amino acids: CASSLALGEKLFF. The CDR3 DNA is TGTGCCAGCAGCTTAGCCCTCGGTGAAAAACTGTTTTTT. The whole variable domain, remainder taken from reference TRBV7-9 and TRBJ1-4, is DTGVSQNPRHKITKRGQNVTFRCDPISEHNRLYWYRQTLGQGPEFLTYFQNEAQLEKSRLLSDRFSAERPKGSFSTLEIQRTEQGDSAMYLCASSLALGEKLFFGSGTQLSVL.

The chain joins TRBV5-1 to TRBJ1-3, with D perhaps matching TRBD1 (6 bases). Trimming pared 0 bases from V and 0 bases from J, leaving 13 bases between. Germline-derived CDR1 and CDR2 are SGHRS and YFSETQ. The CDR3 runs to 17 residues. The CDR3 DNA sequence: TGCGCCAGCAGCTTGGTATCGGGACACAGCTCTGGAAACACCATATATTTT. As protein: CASSLVSGHSSGNTIYF.

The chain couples TRBV5-6 to TRBJ1-2; D remains ambiguous. Trimming took off 4 bases at V and 10 bases at J, with 14 bases between the two ends. There are 12 residues in the CDR3. Germline V gives CDR1 SGHDT, CDR2 YYEEEE. The CDR3 reads CASSLRVETYTF. Written as DNA, the CDR3 is TGTGCCAGCAGCCTTCGAGTGGAAACCTACACCTTC.

The chain is built from TRBV2 and TRBJ2-2; D uncertain. The CDR3 length is 13 residues. Germline assignment: CDR1 SNHLY and CDR2 FYNNEI. Trimming pared 8 bases from V and 0 bases from J, leaving 7 bases between. The CDR3 DNA reads as TGTGCCAGCCAGCTAACGAACACCGGGGAGCTGTTTTTT. It is translated as CASQLTNTGELFF.

The genes are TRBV5-5 and TRBJ1-5, with D maybe TRBD1 (5 bases). This CDR3 is built from 15 residues. V shed 0 bases and J shed 6 bases, with 13 bases lying between them. The germline V gene encodes CDR1 SGHKS and CDR2 YYEKEE (reference sequence). CDR3 region: CASSLAVTAGQPQHF. CDR3 bases: TGTGCCAGCAGCTTGGCCGTGACAGCGGGTCAGCCCCAGCATTTT.

The CDR3 protein is CASSFGGISSYEQYF. CDR3 DNA sequence: TGTGCCAGCAGCTTTGGGGGAATATCCTCCTACGAGCAGTACTTC. The V and J genes are TRBV7-9 and TRBJ2-7; D possibly matches TRBD1 or TRBD2 (5 bases each). Trimming removed 3 bases from V and 0 bases from J, with 12 bases in between. This CDR3 is built from 15 residues. From germline, CDR1 is SEHNR and CDR2 FQNEAQ (reference sequence).

The CDR3 loop reads CASSPPLSGRRGNTIYF. CDR3 in DNA: TGTGCCAGCTCACCACCTCTATCCGGCCGGAGGGGAAACACCATATATTTT. The J gene is TRBJ1-3, the V gene TRBV18; no clear D. V was shortened by 0 bases and J by 4 bases, with 16 bases between the two germline ends. Germline V lookup: CDR1 KGHSH, CDR2 LQKENI. CDR3 size: 17 residues. Complete variable domain (other parts from reference TRBV18 and TRBJ1-3): NAGVMQNPRHLVRRRGQEARLRCSPMKGHSHVYWYRQLPEEGLKFMVYLQKENIIDESGMPKERFSAEFPKEGPSILRIQQVVRGDSAAYFCASSPPLSGRRGNTIYFGEGSWLTVV.

The V and J genes are TRBV14 and TRBJ2-7; D unclear. Germline CDR1 is SGHDN and CDR2 is FVKESK. Trimming left V 4 bases short and J 0 bases short, with 13 bases between. The CDR3 contains 15 residues. The CDR3 nucleotides are TGTGCCAGCAGCCCGATCGGAAAGTTCTCCTACGAGCAGTACTTC. Translating it yields CASSPIGKFSYEQYF. Full variable domain (rest looked up from reference TRBV14 and TRBJ2-7): EAGVTQFPSHSVIEKGQTVTLRCDPISGHDNLYWYRRVMGKEIKFLLHFVKESKQDESGMPNNRFLAERTGGTYSTLKVQPAELEDSGVYFCASSPIGKFSYEQYFGPGTRLTVT.

V gene TRBV28 combines with J gene TRBJ2-7; either TRBD1 or TRBD2 may supply D (6 bases each). V lost 2 bases to trimming and J lost 6 bases, with 11 bases between them. CDR3 length equals 13 residues. Germline assignment: CDR1 MDHEN and CDR2 SYDVKM. For the CDR3, the DNA is TGTGCCAGCAGTTTAGGACAGCGGGTCGAGCAGTACTTC. Translated, it gives CASSLGQRVEQYF.

The chain employs TRBV27 and TRBJ2-7; TRBD2 might be the D (5 bases). The CDR3 covers 15 residues. V gave up 2 bases and J gave up 0 bases, with 11 bases separating them. In germline, CDR1 is MNHEY, CDR2 SMNVEV (reference sequence). As DNA, the CDR3 is TGTGCCAGCAGTTTAACGGGGTTGAGCTCCTACGAGCAGTACTTC. It yields the protein CASSLTGLSSYEQYF.

The rearrangement joins TRBV7-8 to TRBJ2-2, with TRBD1 matching over 7 bases. The germline gives CDR1 SGHVS, CDR2 FQNEAQ. This CDR3 spans 15 amino acids. The V and J ends lost 0 bases and 6 bases, in that order; junction bases with no gene match: 4. CDR3 residues: CASSLARGLAGELFF. The CDR3 coding sequence is TGTGCCAGCAGCTTAGCGAGGGGGCTGGCCGGGGAGCTGTTTTTT.